These 5 T cell receptor beta chains were sequenced from one sample in a study of control samples from healthy donors and cancer patients. Assay used: immunoSEQ multiplex PCR; TCRdb lists only in-frame clones, some missing. The sample carries some 170,000 clones, roughly 95% recorded once. The sequenced material came from blood. The receptors were sampled from a woman aged 25 to 45 in good health.

The chain employs TRBV19 and TRBJ2-7; TRBD2 aligns across 13 bases. From germline, CDR1 is LNHDA and CDR2 SQIVND (reference sequence). There are 15 residues in the CDR3. J gave up 5 bases and V 4 bases, and 5 bases lay outside the gene matches. CDR3 in amino acids: CASSTTSGRKNEQYF. CDR3 DNA sequence: TGTGCCAGTAGTACGACTAGCGGGAGGAAGAACGAGCAGTACTTC.

The chain recombines TRBV27 with TRBJ1-5; TRBD1 is a possible D gene (6 bases). The CDR3 runs to 13 residues. The germline CDR1 and CDR2 sequences are MNHEY and SMNVEV (reference sequence). Trimming took 2 bases from V and 4 from J, leaving 6 bases between them. The CDR3 DNA sequence: TGTGCCAGCAGTTTAAGGGGGAATCAGCCCCAGCATTTT. Translation: CASSLRGNQPQHF.

The genes are TRBV7-9 and TRBJ2-6; D is ambiguous. Germline loops: CDR1 SEHNR, CDR2 FQNEAQ (reference sequence). V lost 5 bases and J lost 4, with 12 bases in between. The CDR3 consists of 15 residues. The CDR3 DNA is TGTGCCAGCAGCCCCACTTTGTTCGGGGCCAACGTCCTGACTTTC. Protein sequence: CASSPTLFGANVLTF.

The chain joins TRBV3-1 (or the pseudogene TRBV3-2) to TRBJ1-2; 10 nucleotides line up with TRBD1. V shed 2 bases, J shed 4 bases, and the junction held 7 bases outside the gene matches. Germline V gene lookup returns CDR1 LGHDT and CDR2 YNNKEL (reference sequence). The CDR3 consists of 16 residues. CDR3 in amino acids: CASSQRQGAQGYGYTF. The CDR3 DNA follows: TGTGCCAGCAGCCAAAGACAGGGGGCGCAAGGCTATGGCTACACCTTC.

The rearrangement uses TRBV13 and TRBJ2-5, with 8 bases matching TRBD2. The CDR3 runs to 13 residues. With V trimmed by 5 bases and J by 5 bases, 4 bases remained unmatched. Per germline, CDR1 PRHDT and CDR2 FYEKMQ (reference sequence). The CDR3 coding sequence is TGTGCCAGCAGCCCGGGACTAGGGGAGACCCAGTACTTC. The encoded protein is CASSPGLGETQYF.